These T cell receptor beta chains were read from a single sample in a study of shared T cell receptors in the human thymus. Libraries were prepared by immunoSEQ multiplex PCR; TCRdb keeps only in-frame clonotypes and omits some of them. The sample records under 850,000 clones, around 89% being singletons. This same sample was also part of a study on human thymus T cells.

Sequencing was carried out using thymocytes. These receptors all stem from a boy younger than two with a congenital heart defect. The CDR3 runs from the conserved cysteine through the conserved F or W. Fields, in order: clone size, D gene, J gene, V gene, CDR3 DNA, CDR3 protein. The D gene is left open where the match is weak. Clone size is stated in some rows and not others, as once, few, many or a class when expanded.

clone size: .
D gene: .
J gene: TRBJ2-6
V gene: TRBV5-4
CDR3 DNA: TGTGCCAGCAGTCTGGAGGGGTCTAGGGGCTGGGCCGGGGCCAACGTCCTGACTTTC
CDR3 protein: CASSLEGSRGWAGANVLTF

clone size: .
D gene: TRBD2
J gene: TRBJ2-1
V gene: TRBV5-6
CDR3 DNA: TGTGCCAGCAGCCAGAAACTAGCGGGAGACCACAATGAGCAGTTCTTC
CDR3 protein: CASSQKLAGDHNEQFF

clone size: .
D gene: TRBD1
J gene: TRBJ1-5
V gene: TRBV19
CDR3 DNA: TGTGCCAGTAGTATAGATCTTAGGGGACAGGGGGTTCATCAGCCCCAGCATTTT
CDR3 protein: CASSIDLRGQGVHQPQHF

clone size: .
D gene: .
J gene: TRBJ1-5
V gene: TRBV6-1
CDR3 DNA: TGTGCCAGCACCCCCTCGGGGGAAGGGTCCGGGCCCCAGCATTTT
CDR3 protein: CASTPSGEGSGPQHF

clone size: .
D gene: .
J gene: TRBJ2-5
V gene: TRBV27
CDR3 DNA: TGTGCCAGCAGCCCTGGGGCTAATAAAGAGACCCAGTACTTC
CDR3 protein: CASSPGANKETQYF

clone size: .
D gene: .
J gene: TRBJ1-3
V gene: TRBV4-1
CDR3 DNA: TGCGCCAGCAGCCAAAAAGGGAGGTCTTCAGGAAACACCATATATTTT
CDR3 protein: CASSQKGRSSGNTIYF

clone size: .
D gene: TRBD2
J gene: TRBJ2-2
V gene: TRBV28
CDR3 DNA: TGTGCCAGCAGCCCTGGACTAGCGGGAGCGGCCGGGGAGCTGTTTTTT
CDR3 protein: CASSPGLAGAAGELFF

clone size: .
D gene: TRBD2
J gene: TRBJ2-1
V gene: TRBV5-4
CDR3 DNA: TGTGCCAGCACCCCTAGCGGGGGATTTGACAATGAGCAGTTCTTC
CDR3 protein: CASTPSGGFDNEQFF

clone size: .
D gene: TRBD2
J gene: TRBJ2-5
V gene: TRBV4-3
CDR3 DNA: TGCGCCAGCAGCCAAGACTGCGAGTGGGAGGGCCCTAGTGAGACCCAGTACTTC
CDR3 protein: CASSQDCEWEGPSETQYF

clone size: once
D gene: TRBD2
J gene: TRBJ2-1
V gene: TRBV27
CDR3 DNA: TGTGCCAGCAGTCCTGGACTAGCGGGAGCGTCCCACAATGAGCAGTTCTTC
CDR3 protein: CASSPGLAGASHNEQFF

clone size: .
D gene: .
J gene: TRBJ1-5
V gene: TRBV2
CDR3 DNA: TGTGCCAGCAGTGATTGGGGGGAGGGCCAGCCCCAGCATTTT
CDR3 protein: CASSDWGEGQPQHF

clone size: once
D gene: .
J gene: TRBJ2-7
V gene: TRBV5-1
CDR3 DNA: TGCGCCAGCAGCTTTACCTACGAGCAGTACTTC
CDR3 protein: CASSFTYEQYF

clone size: .
D gene: .
J gene: TRBJ2-3
V gene: TRBV27
CDR3 DNA: TGTGCCAGCAGTTTGTATCACTCCACTAGACCGCGCACAGATACGCAGTATTTT
CDR3 protein: CASSLYHSTRPRTDTQYF